Listed here are 25 T cell receptor beta chains from one sample, sequenced in a study of tumor-infiltrating lymphocytes in primary liver carcinoma. Production of TCR beta cDNA used roughly 480 ng total RNA together with a constant-region primer. Three rounds of nested multiplex PCR with slightly modified ARM-PCR produced TCR beta libraries. Two initial PCR rounds of roughly 10 cycles each paired TRBV1-TRBV30 forward primers with a C-beta reverse primer. TCRdb reprocessed the multiplex PCR reads with MiXCR, giving one entry per CDR3 protein. Here the sample spans 300,000 to 350,000 distinct CDR3 sequences, roughly 61% being singletons. The researchers obtained blood RNA from unsorted whole blood and also extracted germline DNA. The sequenced sample was peripheral blood. These receptors all stem from a man between 40 and 49 years old with primary liver carcinoma and hepatitis B virus infection.

The chain couples TRBV5-1 to TRBJ2-3; D may be TRBD1 (6 bases). The CDR3 loop spans 16 amino acids. With 4 bases removed from V and 2 bases from J, the gap between germline ends came to 17 bases. The germline V gene has CDR1 SGHRS and CDR2 YFSETQ. The CDR3 DNA is TGCGCCAGCAGCCCGTGGACAGATACTAACACAGATACGCAGTATTTT. Translation: CASSPWTDTNTDTQYF.

Remarks on this clonotype: Given the absence of the conserved phenylalanine or tryptophan at the CDR3 end, a read error is likely. The chain links TRBV4-1 to TRBJ2-3; 9 bases agree with TRBD2. The length of the CDR3 is 15 residues. J lost 4 bases, V lost 7 bases, and 9 bases had no gene match. Germline CDR1 is MGHRA and CDR2 is YSYEKL. The CDR3 region has the DNA TGCGCCAGCATTACCTTAGCGGGAGCGGCAGATACGCAGTATCTT. Amino acids: CASITLAGAADTQYL.

A word on this clonotype: One end of the junction varies from germline; a read error may be responsible. The rearrangement uses TRBV11-1 and TRBJ2-4, with D possibly being TRBD1 or TRBD2 (5 bases each). This CDR3 is built from 16 residues. CDR1 is SGHAT, CDR2 FQDESV, per germline (reference sequence). The CDR3 here is CVSSQAGTLEINIQCF. The DNA of the CDR3 is TGTGTCAGCAGCCAAGCCGGGACGCTGGAGATAAACATTCAGTGCTTC.

Concerning this clonotype: This sequence may be a read error, since a much larger clone differs from it by one base. The rearrangement uses TRBV10-3 and TRBJ2-3; no clear D. CDR1 is ENHRY and CDR2 is SYGVKD in the germline V gene. There are 17 residues in the CDR3. CDR3 loop: CATSETYSATSTDTQYF. The CDR3 nucleotides read TGTGCCACCAGTGAGACCTACTCTGCCACTAGCACAGATACGCAGTATTTT.

This clonotype was seen at least ten times. This rearrangement joins TRBV6-1 to TRBJ1-5, with D uncertain. The germline V gene encodes CDR1 MNHNS and CDR2 SASEGT. The CDR3 totals 17 residues. Trimming removed 11 bases from V and 0 bases from J, with 23 bases in between. The CDR3 DNA reads as TGTGCCGCCCACCACTCAAGGAGGACCCATAGCAATCAGCCCCAGCATTTT. This codes for CAAHHSRRTHSNQPQHF.

Remarks on this clonotype: A much larger clone lies one base from this, so it may be a read error. This chain links TRBV4-1 with TRBJ1-2, with 7 bases identical to TRBD1. After removal of 4 bases from V and 4 bases from J, the junction contained 12 bases not matched to a gene. This CDR3 has 16 residues. Looked up from germline, CDR1 is MGHRA and CDR2 is YSYEKL. The CDR3 spells CASSPYRGYEIYGYTF. The CDR3, as DNA: TGCGCCAGCAGCCCCTACAGGGGATATGAGATCTATGGCTACACCTTC.

A remark on this clonotype: The junction and the germline gene differ at one end; a read error may be behind it. V and J are TRBV11-3 and TRBJ2-2; the D gene is possibly TRBD2 (5 bases). Germline CDR1 reads SGHNT; CDR2 reads YENEEA. CDR3 length: 13 amino acids. This CDR3 is CARSLELREELFF. CDR3 bases: TGTGCCAGGAGCTTAGAGTTACGGGAGGAGCTGTTTTTT.

This clonotype has only one observation. Its ends do not fully match the called genes, so a read error is possible. The CDR3 DNA follows: TGCACCAGCAGCTTAACAACCGGGAACAACGATGAGCAGTTCTTC. Translated: CTSSLTTGNNDEQFF. J is TRBJ2-1 and V is TRBV5-1; weak D call: TRBD2 (5 bases). CDR1 is SGHRS and CDR2 is YFSETQ in the germline V gene. The CDR3 has 15 residues.

With respect to this clonotype: The junction differs from germline at one of its ends, possibly a read error. The chain joins TRBV10-3 to TRBJ1-2; D not resolved. CDR3 length: 13 residues. Germline CDR1 and CDR2: ENHRY and SYGVKD. The CDR3 DNA follows: TGTGCCATCTGTGTCACTTTCGCCGAGGGCTACATCTTC. This translates into CAICVTFAEGYIF.

Details on this clonotype: The CDR3 does not close with the conserved phenylalanine or tryptophan, likely indicating a read error. The J gene is TRBJ2-2, the V gene TRBV7-9, with D unresolved. Germline V gene sequence: CDR1 SEHNR, CDR2 FQNEAQ (reference sequence). The CDR3 consists of 12 residues. The CDR3 reads CASSSNTWELFL. The CDR3 DNA follows: TGTGCCAGCAGCTCGAACACCTGGGAGCTGTTTTTA.

This clonotype was seen repeatedly, ten times or more. This chain joins TRBV11-3 and TRBJ2-2; D gene ambiguous. Per the germline V gene, CDR1 is SGHNT and CDR2 is YENEEA. This CDR3 has 13 residues. The germline V and J ends were trimmed by 5 bases and 8 bases, with 12 bases remaining between them. For the CDR3, the DNA is TGTGCCAGCAGCCGAGCTCTACGAGGGGAGCTGTTTTTT. This codes for CASSRALRGELFF.

The V gene is TRBV5-4, the J gene TRBJ1-1; TRBD1 might be the D (5 bases). Between the trimmed V and J ends, which lost 1 base and 3 bases, there was a span of 10 bases. Germline values: CDR1 SGHNT, CDR2 YYREEE (reference sequence). The CDR3 loop spans 14 amino acids. The CDR3 region is CASSLTGVDTEAFF. The CDR3 coding sequence is TGTGCCAGCAGCTTGACAGGAGTCGACACTGAAGCTTTCTTT.

Points on this clonotype: A single base separates this from a much larger clone, so it may be a read error. V usage is TRBV4-2 and J usage is TRBJ2-5, with 14 bases fitting TRBD2. The germline gives CDR1 LGHNA, CDR2 YNFKEQ. The CDR3 is 18 amino acids. The CDR3 coding sequence is TGTGCCGGCAGCCAAGACCCGATTGGACTAGCGGGGGGAGAGACCCAGTACTTC. Encoded protein: CAGSQDPIGLAGGETQYF.

Notes on this clonotype: One end of the junction does not line up with germline, which may come from a read error. The J gene is TRBJ2-1, the V gene TRBV11-2, with D unclear. CDR1 and CDR2 from the germline V gene are SGHAT and FQNNGV. This CDR3 region has 13 residues. The CDR3 DNA reads TGTGCCAGCAGCTTACACCCCTACAGTGAGCAGTTCTTC. It encodes CASSLHPYSEQFF. Complete variable domain (other parts from reference TRBV11-2 and TRBJ2-1): EAGVAQSPRYKIIEKRQSVAFWCNPISGHATLYWYQQILGQGPKLLIQFQNNGVVDDSQLPKDRFSAERLKGVDSTLKIQPAKLEDSAVYLCASSLHPYSEQFFGPGTRLTVL.

This clonotype has only a few counts. Given a much more abundant clone one base away, this may be a read error. The chain combines TRBV6-1 with TRBJ2-3; 12 nucleotides agree with TRBD2. Germline V CDR1 and CDR2: MNHNS, SASEGT. The CDR3 contains 14 residues. V trimming: 8 bases; J trimming: 7 bases; junction bases outside the gene matches: 7. The CDR3 here is CASLAGGPSYTQYF. CDR3 coding DNA: TGTGCCAGCCTAGCGGGAGGGCCTTCGTATACGCAGTATTTT.

This clonotype was recorded once. Since no conserved phenylalanine or tryptophan closes the CDR3, a read error is the likely cause. V and J are TRBV11-2 and TRBJ2-5; D uncertain. Germline V gives CDR1 SGHAT, CDR2 FQNNGV. The CDR3 is 13 amino acids. Trimming shortened V by 0 bases and J by 7 bases, and 9 bases separated the two germline ends. The DNA of the CDR3 is TGTGCCAGCAGCTTAGATCTGGACCGGACCCAGTACTGC. This sequence encodes CASSLDLDRTQYC.

Concerning this clonotype itself: One end of the junction does not line up with germline, which may come from a read error. This rearrangement joins TRBV4-2 to TRBJ2-2, with TRBD1 as a possible D gene (5 bases). This CDR3 comprises 18 residues. The germline gives CDR1 LGHNA, CDR2 YNFKEQ. CDR3 sequence (DNA): TGTGACAGCAGCCAAATACTTGTGATAGGGGATTCCCCCGGGGAGCTGTTTTTT. Translating gives CDSSQILVIGDSPGELFF.

Regarding this clonotype: As the CDR3 is not closed by the conserved phenylalanine or tryptophan, this likely results from a read error. V usage is TRBV6-5 and J usage is TRBJ1-5; no clear D. Germline loops: CDR1 MNHEY, CDR2 SVGAGI. This CDR3 is built from 15 residues. Deletions cut 4 bases from V and 0 bases from J, with 10 bases between. The chain's CDR3 is CASSLNSCSNQPQHL. The CDR3 DNA reads as TGTGCCAGCAGTTTAAACAGCTGTAGCAATCAGCCCCAGCATTTA.

This chain joins TRBV11-2 and TRBJ2-1, with D perhaps matching TRBD2 (6 bases). V lost 7 bases and J lost 2, with 18 bases in between. Germline V gives CDR1 SGHAT, CDR2 FQNNGV. CDR3 length equals 16 residues. The CDR3 loop is CASNSGLTTTYNEQFF. CDR3 in DNA: TGTGCCAGCAATTCAGGACTAACCACTACCTACAATGAGCAGTTCTTC.

This clonotype was recorded many times. This chain links TRBV6-2 or TRBV6-3 with TRBJ1-2; 7 bases align to TRBD1. The CDR3 runs to 13 residues. J was trimmed by 4 bases and V by 6 bases; bases with no gene match: 5. Germline CDR1 MNHEY, CDR2 SVGEGT. This CDR3 is CASSVRTGYGYTF. CDR3 nucleotide sequence: TGTGCCAGCAGCGTAAGGACAGGCTATGGCTACACCTTC.

Concerning this clonotype itself: A junction boundary mismatches the germline segment, possibly from a read error. The V call is TRBV4-3, the J call TRBJ1-2, with D possibly being TRBD1 (6 bases). This CDR3 is 14 amino acids long. The germline gives CDR1 LGHNA, CDR2 YSLEER. CDR3 coding DNA: TGCGCCAGCAGCAAAGACCTGGACAGCAATGGCTACACCTTC. This encodes CASSKDLDSNGYTF.

The rearrangement joins TRBV11-2 to TRBJ2-3, with D tentatively TRBD2 (5 bases). The germline V gene has CDR1 SGHAT and CDR2 FQNNGV. The CDR3 loop spans 14 amino acids. V gave up 3 bases and J gave up 8 bases, with 15 bases separating them. This CDR3 reads CASSLEDPTSTQYF. CDR3 coding DNA: TGTGCCAGCAGCTTGGAGGACCCTACAAGTACGCAGTATTTT.

Comment on this clonotype: Just one base apart from a much larger clone, this may be a read error. The rearrangement joins TRBV6-5 to TRBJ2-3; D ambiguous. Trimming pared 2 bases from V and 5 bases from J, leaving 11 bases between. The CDR3 has 14 residues. Germline CDR1 is MNHEY and CDR2 is SVGAGI. The CDR3 loop reads CASSYRRPGDTQYF. The CDR3 DNA is TGTGCCAGCAGTTACCGAAGGCCCGGAGATACGCAGTATTTT.

Only one count was recorded for this clonotype. The chain joins TRBV13 to TRBJ2-1; possible D gene TRBD2, 5 bases. CDR3 length: 17 amino acids. Germline V gene sequence: CDR1 PRHDT, CDR2 FYEKMQ (reference sequence). Trimming shortened V by 1 base and J by 2 bases, and 15 bases separated the two germline ends. The CDR3 sequence is CASSLVLRLAPYNEQFF. The CDR3, as DNA: TGTGCCAGCAGCTTAGTCCTTCGTCTAGCCCCCTACAATGAGCAGTTCTTC.

As for this clonotype: This may arise from a read error, as a much more abundant clone is one base away. The CDR3 DNA follows: TGTGCCAGCAGTAATTTGGGCCTCCCGAACACTGAAGCTTTCTTT. Amino acids: CASSNLGLPNTEAFF. V is TRBV6-2 or TRBV6-3 and J is TRBJ1-1, with no clear D. V dropped 5 bases and J dropped 1 base, with 14 bases sitting between them. Germline V gene sequence: CDR1 MNHEY, CDR2 SVGEGT. The CDR3 has 15 residues.